The clone carrying this TCR beta chain appeared a few times. The antigen remains undetermined. This specimen comes from a study of T-cell reconstitution after alpha-beta-depleted transplantation in children. The CDR3 has 17 amino acids. Germline V lookup: CDR1 SEHNR, CDR2 FQNEAQ (reference sequence). V gave up 5 bases and J gave up 2 bases, with 21 bases separating them. Findings of the study overall: Several patients had high TCRbeta diversity at day 60; it came from surviving recipient T cells and thymic progenitors. T-cell numbers and diversity, one year after transplant, stemmed largely from T cells that were newly produced. Approximately two months post-transplant, alpha-beta T cells reportedly originated from several hundred expanded graft clones.

Unique molecular identifiers featured in how the TCRbeta library was prepared. MiXCR, applied by TCRdb to the PCR reads, yields one record per CDR3 protein. The sample lists under 60,000 distinct CDR3 sequences, approximately 6.1% occurring once. The input for sequencing was PBMCs, mostly from graft donor cells, taken 60 days after TCRalphabeta/CD19-depleted stem cell transplant. The chain has TRBV7-9 and TRBJ1-2, with TRBD1 as a possible D gene (5 bases). The clonotype comes from a female patient aged 2-10 years who had a stem cell transplant for aplastic anemia, so the T cells may come from the graft donor. CDR3 region: CASSLEGQLTPNYGYTF. The CDR3 DNA reads TGTGCCAGCAGCCTAGAGGGGCAGTTAACCCCAAACTATGGCTACACCTTC.